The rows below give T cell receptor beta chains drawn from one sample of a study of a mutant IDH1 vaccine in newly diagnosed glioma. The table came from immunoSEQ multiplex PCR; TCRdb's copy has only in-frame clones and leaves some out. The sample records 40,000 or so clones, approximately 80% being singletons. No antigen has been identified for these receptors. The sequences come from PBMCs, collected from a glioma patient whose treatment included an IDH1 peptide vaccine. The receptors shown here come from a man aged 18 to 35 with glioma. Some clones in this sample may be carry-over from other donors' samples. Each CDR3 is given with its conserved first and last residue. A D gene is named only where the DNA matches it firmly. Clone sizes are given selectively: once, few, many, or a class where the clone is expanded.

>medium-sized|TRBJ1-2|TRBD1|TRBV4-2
CASSLNRGPGNYGYTF
TGTGCCAGCAGCCTCAACAGGGGTCCAGGTAACTATGGCTACACCTTC
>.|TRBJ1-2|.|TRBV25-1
CASSVYLGGTYGYTF
TGTGCCAGCAGTGTATATTTGGGAGGCACCTATGGCTACACCTTC
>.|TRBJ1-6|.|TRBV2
CASSEVGGSYNSPLHF
TGTGCCAGCAGTGAAGTCGGGGGATCCTATAATTCACCCCTCCACTTT
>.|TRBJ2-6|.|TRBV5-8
CASRTGSGANVLTF
TGTGCCAGCAGAACCGGGTCTGGGGCCAACGTCCTGACTTTC
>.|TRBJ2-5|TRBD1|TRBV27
CASSFGQDTMGTQYF
TGTGCCAGCAGTTTTGGACAGGACACGATGGGGACCCAGTACTTC
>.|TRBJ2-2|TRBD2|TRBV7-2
CASSLWGGAGELFF
TGTGCCAGCAGCTTATGGGGGGGGGCCGGGGAGCTGTTTTTT
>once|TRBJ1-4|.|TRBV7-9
CASSLLLGPTNEKLFF
TGTGCCAGCAGCTTATTGTTGGGCCCAACTAATGAAAAACTGTTTTTT
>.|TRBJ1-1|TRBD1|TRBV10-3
CAMQQGIDAEAFF
TGTGCCATGCAACAGGGGATAGATGCTGAAGCTTTCTTT
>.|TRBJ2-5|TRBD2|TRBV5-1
CASSSFRLAGGGRETQYF
TGCGCCAGCAGCTCTTTCCGACTAGCGGGAGGAGGGAGGGAGACCCAGTACTTC
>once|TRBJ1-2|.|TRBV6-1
CASTSLAVGGRGYTF
TGTGCCAGCACCAGCCTAGCAGTGGGGGGCCGGGGCTACACCTTC
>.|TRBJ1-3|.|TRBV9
CASSVEADSGNTIYF
TGTGCCAGCAGCGTAGAAGCGGACTCTGGAAACACCATATATTTT
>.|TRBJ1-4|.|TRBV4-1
CASSQDFSGHIRGEKLFF
TGCGCCAGCAGCCAAGATTTTTCAGGGCATATTCGCGGTGAAAAACTGTTTTTT
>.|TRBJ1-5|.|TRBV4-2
CASSQVFTENQPQHF
TGTGCCAGCAGCCAAGTTTTCACAGAGAATCAGCCCCAGCATTTT
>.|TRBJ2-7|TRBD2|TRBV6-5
CASSPAGGRNEQYF
TGTGCCAGCAGCCCAGCGGGGGGTCGGAACGAGCAGTACTTC
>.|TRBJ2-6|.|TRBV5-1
CASSSDIAAF
TGCGCCAGCAGCTCGGACATCGCGGCTTTC
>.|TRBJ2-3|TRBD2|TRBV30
CAWNLAGPSTDTQYF
TGTGCCTGGAATCTAGCGGGCCCTAGCACAGATACGCAGTATTTT
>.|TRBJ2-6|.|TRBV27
CASSFEGSGANVLTF
TGTGCCAGCAGTTTTGAGGGCTCTGGGGCCAACGTCCTGACTTTC
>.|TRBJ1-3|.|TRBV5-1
CASSPLTSFRQSTGNTIYF
TGCGCCAGCAGCCCACTCACCTCATTCAGACAGAGTACTGGAAACACCATATATTTT
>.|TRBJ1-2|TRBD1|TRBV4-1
CASSHGQATRGYTF
TGCGCCAGCAGCCACGGACAGGCCACTCGTGGCTACACCTTC
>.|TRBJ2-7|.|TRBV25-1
CASSDPHRGYEQYF
TGTGCCAGCAGTGATCCCCACCGAGGGTACGAGCAGTACTTC